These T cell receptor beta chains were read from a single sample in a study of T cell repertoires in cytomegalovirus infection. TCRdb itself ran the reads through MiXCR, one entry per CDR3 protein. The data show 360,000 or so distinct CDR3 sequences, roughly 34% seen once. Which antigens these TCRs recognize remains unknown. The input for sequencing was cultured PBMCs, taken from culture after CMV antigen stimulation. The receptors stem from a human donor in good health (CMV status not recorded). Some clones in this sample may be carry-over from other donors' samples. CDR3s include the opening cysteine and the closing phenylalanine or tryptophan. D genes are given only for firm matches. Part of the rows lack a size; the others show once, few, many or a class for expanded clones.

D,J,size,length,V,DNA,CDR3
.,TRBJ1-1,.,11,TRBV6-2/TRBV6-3,TGTGCCAGCCAGGGATTCACTGAAGCTTTCTTT,CASQGFTEAFF
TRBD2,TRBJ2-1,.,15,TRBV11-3,TGTGCCAGCAGCCCACTGGCTAGCGGGAGTGTAGAGCAGTTCTTC,CASSPLASGSVEQFF
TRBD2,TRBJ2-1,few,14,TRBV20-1,TGCAGTGCTAGGGGAGGGACTACCGACAATGAGCAGTTCTTC,CSARGGTTDNEQFF
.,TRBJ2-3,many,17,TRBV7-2,TGTGCCAGCAGCTCCCAACCACCGGGTGGGGGCACAGATACGCAGTATTTT,CASSSQPPGGGTDTQYF
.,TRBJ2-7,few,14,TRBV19,TGTGCCAGTAGTATCGCCGGTGGACTCGACGAGCAGTACTTC,CASSIAGGLDEQYF
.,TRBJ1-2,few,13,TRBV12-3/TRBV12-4,TGTGCCAGCAGTTTCGGTCTTAACTATGGCTACACCTTC,CASSFGLNYGYTF
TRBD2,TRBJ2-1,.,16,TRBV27,TGTGCCAGCAGTCCCGGGCTAGCGGGAGGGAGGAATGAGCAGTTCTTC,CASSPGLAGGRNEQFF
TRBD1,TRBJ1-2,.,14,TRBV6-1,TGTGCCAGCAGTACGAACCATGGACAGGGAGGCTACACCTTC,CASSTNHGQGGYTF
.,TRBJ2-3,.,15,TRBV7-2,TGTGCCAGCAGCTTACCCAGAGGAAGCACAGATACGCAGTATTTT,CASSLPRGSTDTQYF
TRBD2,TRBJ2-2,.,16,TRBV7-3,TGTGCCAGCAGCTTAGTTAGCGGGAGAGACACCGGGGAGCTGTTTTTT,CASSLVSGRDTGELFF
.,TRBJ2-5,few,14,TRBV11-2,TGTGCCAGCAGCTTCCAGGGGCCGCAAGAGACCCAGTACTTC,CASSFQGPQETQYF
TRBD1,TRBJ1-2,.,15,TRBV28,TGTGCCAGCAGTTTGGGAGGACAGGGGAAGGGGGGCTACACCTTC,CASSLGGQGKGGYTF
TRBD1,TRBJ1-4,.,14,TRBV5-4,TGTGCCAGCAGCTACATTACAGGGGGAGAAAAACTGTTTTTT,CASSYITGGEKLFF
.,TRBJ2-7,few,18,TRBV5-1,TGCGCCAGCAGCCGCGGCTGGGGGTTAGCTCCAACCGTCTACGAGCAGTACTTC,CASSRGWGLAPTVYEQYF
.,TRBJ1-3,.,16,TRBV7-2,TGTGCCAGCAGCTCGCGACGGTTGGGCTCTGGAAACACCATATATTTT,CASSSRRLGSGNTIYF
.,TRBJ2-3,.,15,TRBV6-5,TGTGCCAGCAGTTATGGCGGGACTAGCACAGATACGCAGTATTTT,CASSYGGTSTDTQYF
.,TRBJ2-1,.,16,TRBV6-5,TGTGCCAGCAGTTACTCGGCAATCGTCGACTACAATGAGCAGTTCTTC,CASSYSAIVDYNEQFF
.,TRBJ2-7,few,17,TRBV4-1,TGCGCCAGCAGCCAAGAAAGTCTTCCGGGCAGTACCTACGAGCAGTACTTC,CASSQESLPGSTYEQYF
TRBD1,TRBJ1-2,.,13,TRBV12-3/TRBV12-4,TGTGCCAGCACCCCCGGACAGGGGCTGGGCTACACCTTC,CASTPGQGLGYTF
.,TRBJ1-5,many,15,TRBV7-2,TGTGCCAGCAGTTTGGACGGGAGTCGTGGTCAGCCCCAGCATTTT,CASSLDGSRGQPQHF
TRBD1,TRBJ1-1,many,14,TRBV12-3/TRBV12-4,TGTGCCAGCAGCCTGACAGGGAAAGGCACTGAAGCTTTCTTT,CASSLTGKGTEAFF
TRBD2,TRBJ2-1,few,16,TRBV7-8,TGTGCCAGCAGCTCAATGGGCGGGAGTGTGGGCAATGAGCAGTTCTTC,CASSSMGGSVGNEQFF
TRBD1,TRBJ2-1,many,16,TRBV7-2,TGTGCCAGCAGCCTTCGCGGGACAGGGCAGTACAATGAGCAGTTCTTC,CASSLRGTGQYNEQFF
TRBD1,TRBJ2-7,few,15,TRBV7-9,TGTGCCAGCAGCTTATTGTCAGGGGGCCGCTACGAGCAGTACTTC,CASSLLSGGRYEQYF
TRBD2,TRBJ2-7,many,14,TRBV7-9,TGTGCCAGCAGCAAGACTAGCGGTAGCTACGAGCAGTACTTC,CASSKTSGSYEQYF
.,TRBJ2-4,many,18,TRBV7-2,TGTGCCAGCAGCTTAGTAGCGGCAGTGACCGGGGCCAAAAACATTCAGTACTTC,CASSLVAAVTGAKNIQYF
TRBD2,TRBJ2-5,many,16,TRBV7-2,TGTGCCAGCAGCTTCGCGACTAGCGGGAGGGCAGAGACCCAGTACTTC,CASSFATSGRAETQYF